Sequencing of this TCR beta chain was carried out in a study of blood T cell repertoires in COVID-19. Overall study context: Material from acute and convalescent COVID-19 was sourced from the United States, Italy and Spain.

Authors' processing steps: Amplifying reference gene primers gave estimates of nucleated cell counts. The method was immunoSEQ multiplex PCR; TCRdb's version includes in-frame clones alone and lacks a portion of them. D and trimming come from the DNA, and the V and J calls and clone size come from that table. This sample has under 300,000 clones, with 87% found just once. Trimming took 5 bases from V and 3 from J; bases not matched to a gene: 6. This CDR3 contains 14 residues. The germline V gene has CDR1 SGHTA and CDR2 FQGNSA. This clone was seen once. The sequenced sample consisted of PBMCs or T cells enriched from blood (not recorded which). This receptor was identified in a woman younger than 45 with acute COVID-19. The V call is TRBV7-2, the J call TRBJ1-2; 7 nucleotides align to TRBD1. The CDR3 protein is CASSPGGTDYGYTF. The CDR3 bases are TGTGCCAGCAGCCCAGGAGGGACAGACTATGGCTACACCTTC.